These 31 T cell receptor beta chains were all obtained from the same sample, sequenced in a study of blood T cell repertoires in COVID-19. TCRdb's copy holds only in-frame clones and misses some; the assay was immunoSEQ multiplex PCR. The sample has over 400,000 clones, approximately 85% seen once. Sequenced sample: peripheral blood. Receptors were obtained from a human donor in a cohort sampled during active COVID-19.

The chain uses TRBV3-1 (or the pseudogene TRBV3-2) and TRBJ2-3; D might be TRBD2 (6 bases). The V gene's germline CDR1 is LGHDT and CDR2 YNNKEL (reference sequence). This CDR3 is 17 amino acids long. V was pared by 3 bases and J by 1 base, with 17 bases between. In nucleotides, the CDR3 is TGTGCCAGCAGCCAGGCGGGGAAGTCATACGGCACAGATACGCAGTATTTT. It encodes CASSQAGKSYGTDTQYF.

V is TRBV11-3 and J is TRBJ2-2; D possibly corresponds to TRBD1 (6 bases). CDR1 and CDR2 from the germline V gene are SGHNT and YENEEA. The germline V and J ends were trimmed by 4 bases and 4 bases, with 22 bases remaining between them. The CDR3 is 18 residues long. The CDR3 reads CASSSPGHKTGSTGELFF. For the CDR3, the DNA is TGTGCCAGCAGCTCCCCCGGCCATAAAACAGGGTCCACCGGGGAGCTGTTTTTT.

The chain is built from TRBV19 and TRBJ2-2; no firm D call. V was trimmed by 3 bases and J by 6 bases, leaving 11 bases between them. This CDR3 contains 14 residues. Germline CDR1 reads LNHDA; CDR2 reads SQIVND (reference sequence). The CDR3 DNA is TGTGCCAGTAGTATCCTTACGGGTGCCGGGGAGCTGTTTTTT. As protein: CASSILTGAGELFF.

V gene TRBV5-1 combines with J gene TRBJ1-4; maybe TRBD1 (5 bases). Per the germline V gene, CDR1 is SGHRS and CDR2 is YFSETQ. V was shortened by 3 bases and J by 0 bases, with 15 bases between the two germline ends. CDR3 length: 17 residues. The CDR3 is CASSSIGGVATNEKLFF. In DNA, the CDR3 is TGCGCCAGCAGCTCCATCGGGGGGGTGGCAACTAATGAAAAACTGTTTTTT.

This clone has more than one count but fewer than ten. The chain recombines TRBV7-3 with TRBJ1-2; D unresolved. CDR1 and CDR2 (germline): SGHTA, FQGTGA. V was clipped by 6 bases and J by 10 bases, with 18 bases between them. This CDR3 comprises 13 residues. The CDR3 protein is CASSSPNVLAYTF. The CDR3 nucleotides read TGTGCCAGCAGTTCTCCTAACGTTTTAGCCTACACCTTC.

This chain links TRBV6-6 with TRBJ2-7; possible D gene TRBD1, 5 bases. The CDR3 runs to 16 residues. Germline V gene data show CDR1 as MNHNY and CDR2 as SVGAGI (reference sequence). V was trimmed by 6 bases and J by 3 bases, leaving 21 bases between them. CDR3: CASRPLQGTWDYEQYF. The CDR3 DNA is TGTGCCAGCAGACCTCTTCAGGGTACATGGGACTACGAGCAGTACTTC.

The chain links TRBV10-3 to TRBJ1-1; 7 positions match TRBD1. The CDR3 extends over 14 amino acids. V was pared by 8 bases and J by 7 bases, with 13 bases of the junction left unmatched. Germline CDR1 reads ENHRY; CDR2 reads SYGVKD. Here the CDR3 reads CAISVGQANGEAFF. CDR3 in DNA: TGTGCCATCTCTGTCGGACAGGCCAATGGTGAAGCTTTCTTT.

This sequence joins TRBV5-5 and TRBJ1-1; 7 positions match TRBD1. The ends lost 4 bases at V and 8 bases at J; junction bases unmatched: 8. Germline assignment: CDR1 SGHKS and CDR2 YYEKEE (reference sequence). This CDR3 is built from 13 residues. The CDR3 DNA follows: TGTGCCAGCAGCCCTCCGGGACAGCTAGAAGCTTTCTTT. Protein product: CASSPPGQLEAFF. Combining the CDR3 with reference TRBV5-5 and TRBJ1-1 gives the whole variable domain DAGVTQSPTHLIKTRGQQVTLRCSPISGHKSVSWYQQVLGQGPQFIFQYYEKEERGRGNFPDRFSARQFPNYSSELNVNALLLGDSALYLCASSPPGQLEAFFGQGTRLTVV.

The chain uses TRBV11-3 and TRBJ2-1, with TRBD1 as a possible D gene (5 bases). Germline V gene sequence: CDR1 SGHNT, CDR2 YENEEA. CDR3 length equals 13 residues. V shed 6 bases and J shed 10 bases, with 16 bases lying between them. The CDR3 sequence is CASSRGSPWEQFF. CDR3 in DNA: TGTGCCAGCAGTAGGGGCTCCCCCTGGGAGCAGTTCTTC. Together with reference TRBV11-3 and TRBJ2-1, the CDR3 gives the full variable domain: EAGVVQSPRYKIIEKKQPVAFWCNPISGHNTLYWYLQNLGQGPELLIRYENEEAVDDSQLPKDRFSAERLKGVDSTLKIQPAELGDSAVYLCASSRGSPWEQFFGPGTRLTVL.

V is TRBV10-3 and J is TRBJ2-1; unclear D gene. This CDR3 comprises 13 residues. The ends were cut back, 0 bases at V and 6 bases at J, with 6 bases in the middle. CDR1 is ENHRY and CDR2 is SYGVKD in the germline V gene. CDR3 region: CAISESYSNEQFF. CDR3 in DNA: TGTGCCATCAGTGAGTCTTACAGCAATGAGCAGTTCTTC.

The V gene is TRBV6-1, the J gene TRBJ1-6, with TRBD1 identical over 8 bases. The CDR3 totals 14 residues. CDR1 and CDR2 (germline): MNHNS, SASEGT. Trimming removed 2 bases from V and 7 bases from J; junction bases left unmatched: 1. This chain's CDR3 is CASSEQGANSPLHF. CDR3 DNA: TGTGCCAGCAGTGAACAGGGGGCGAATTCACCCCTCCACTTT.

As for this clone: One junction end does not reproduce the germline sequence, and a read error may be involved. The rearrangement uses TRBV7-3 and TRBJ1-2; D remains unclear. The CDR3 extends over 13 amino acids. The germline gives CDR1 SGHTA, CDR2 FQGTGA. In DNA, the CDR3 is TGTGCCGGCAGCTTAAATGGCCCCTATGGCTACACCTTC. Residues: CAGSLNGPYGYTF.

The chain uses TRBV5-1 and TRBJ2-1; a weak D match, TRBD2 (6 bases). Germline loops: CDR1 SGHRS, CDR2 YFSETQ. The germline V and J ends were trimmed by 0 bases and 4 bases, with 11 bases remaining between them. The length of the CDR3 is 15 residues. The DNA of the CDR3 is TGCGCCAGCAGCTTGGAGGCGCGGGATTACAATGAGCAGTTCTTC. Amino acids: CASSLEARDYNEQFF.

V is TRBV11-3 and J is TRBJ2-7; 13 positions match TRBD2. V lost 5 bases and J lost 3; bases outside the gene matches: 4. Germline CDR1 and CDR2: SGHNT and YENEEA. CDR3 length: 15 amino acids. The CDR3 DNA reads TGTGCCAGCAGCCCGGGACTAGCGGGAAGCTACGAGCAGTACTTC. It codes for CASSPGLAGSYEQYF.

In its sample, this clone was seen once. The chain is built from TRBV18 and TRBJ2-5; D gene ambiguous. CDR3 length equals 13 residues. Between the trimmed V and J ends, which lost 2 bases and 3 bases, there was a span of 7 bases. Germline V gene sequence: CDR1 KGHSH, CDR2 LQKENI. The CDR3 coding sequence is TGTGCCAGCTCACCAGGGCAGAAAGAGACCCAGTACTTC. It yields the protein CASSPGQKETQYF.

V is TRBV7-3 and J is TRBJ2-2; TRBD2 matches at 14 bases. Germline values: CDR1 SGHTA, CDR2 FQGTGA. The CDR3 extends over 19 amino acids. Trimming removed 5 bases from V and 5 bases from J; junction bases left unmatched: 13. Here the CDR3 DNA reads TGTGCCAGCAGCCCTAACCCGGGACTAGCGGGAGCGGTGACCGGGGAGCTGTTTTTT. It is translated as CASSPNPGLAGAVTGELFF. Supplemented by reference TRBV7-3 and TRBJ2-2, the full variable domain reads GAGVSQTPSNKVTEKGKYVELRCDPISGHTALYWYRQSLGQGPEFLIYFQGTGAADDSGLPNDRFFAVRPEGSVSTLKIQRTERGDSAVYLCASSPNPGLAGAVTGELFFGEGSRLTVL.

The genes are TRBV12-3 or TRBV12-4 and TRBJ1-2, with D unclear. V shed 7 bases and J shed 3 bases, with 12 bases lying between them. The CDR3 extends over 13 amino acids. CDR3 region: CASTVSFDYGYTF. The CDR3 DNA is TGTGCCAGCACCGTGTCTTTTGACTATGGCTACACCTTC.

The chain has TRBV2 and TRBJ1-5; D is undetermined. The CDR3 is made up of 16 amino acids. Germline CDR1 reads SNHLY; CDR2 reads FYNNEI. The V gene lost 3 bases and the J gene lost 7 bases, with 19 bases spanning the gap. CDR3 coding DNA: TGTGCCAGCAGTGAGGTTGATCCTCAAGCGTACCAGCCCCAGCATTTT. Protein: CASSEVDPQAYQPQHF.

A single count supports this clone. The chain has TRBV7-2 and TRBJ2-3; 7 bases are shared with TRBD2. Germline V gives CDR1 SGHTA, CDR2 FQGNSA. The CDR3 is 16 amino acids. V lost 5 bases, J lost 0 bases, and 8 bases stayed unmatched. The CDR3 reads CASSTSLAGSTDTQYF. The CDR3 DNA sequence: TGTGCCAGCAGCACCTCCTTAGCGGGTAGCACAGATACGCAGTATTTT.

This chain joins TRBV7-8 and TRBJ1-5; 8 positions agree with TRBD1. Germline V CDR1 and CDR2: SGHVS, FQNEAQ. The V gene end was trimmed by 1 base and the J gene end by 0 bases; junction bases not matched to a gene: 11. This CDR3 contains 19 residues. This chain's CDR3 is CASSLEIVWTGISNQPQHF. In nucleotides, the CDR3 is TGTGCCAGCAGCTTAGAAATTGTGTGGACAGGGATTAGCAATCAGCCCCAGCATTTT.

This clone was observed a handful of times. This rearrangement joins TRBV7-8 to TRBJ2-7; D possibly corresponds to TRBD2 (6 bases). This CDR3 contains 14 residues. Germline assignment: CDR1 SGHVS and CDR2 FQNEAQ. V gave up 6 bases and J gave up 3 bases, with 15 bases separating them. The DNA of the CDR3 is TGTGCCAGCAGTGTATCGGGGAGGATCTACGAGCAGTACTTC. Amino acid sequence: CASSVSGRIYEQYF.

This chain connects TRBV12-3 or TRBV12-4 to TRBJ1-1; D unclear. The CDR3 runs 13 residues. V was pared by 7 bases and J by 4 bases, with 13 bases between. The CDR3 DNA reads TGTGCCAGCACCCCGCGGCTCCCCACTGAAGCTTTCTTT. Translated, it gives CASTPRLPTEAFF.

V usage is TRBV7-3 and J usage is TRBJ2-7, with TRBD2 matching 7 bases. After removal of 5 bases from V and 7 bases from J, the junction contained 11 bases not matched to a gene. The CDR3 contains 14 residues. Germline CDR1 and CDR2: SGHTA and FQGTGA. CDR3 nucleotide sequence: TGTGCCAGCAGCCCCTCCGCGGGAGTGGGGGAGCAGTACTTC. As protein: CASSPSAGVGEQYF.

V and J are TRBV7-3 and TRBJ2-1; 8 bases are a match to TRBD2. This CDR3 contains 17 residues. CDR1 and CDR2 (germline): SGHTA, FQGTGA. The junction had 13 bases not matched to a gene; V was cut back by 3 bases and J by 6 bases. Written as DNA, the CDR3 is TGTGCCAGCAGCTTTAGGACTAGCAGGAGATGGAGCAATGAGCAGTTCTTC. Its translation: CASSFRTSRRWSNEQFF.

V is TRBV5-1 and J is TRBJ2-1; TRBD2 agrees at 13 bases. Germline V gives CDR1 SGHRS, CDR2 YFSETQ. After removal of 4 bases from V and 7 bases from J, the junction contained 5 bases not matched to a gene. The CDR3 has 15 residues. The CDR3 loop reads CASSQWTSGSNEQFF. The CDR3 DNA reads as TGCGCCAGCAGCCAATGGACTAGCGGGAGTAATGAGCAGTTCTTC.

The chain employs TRBV5-4 and TRBJ1-1; 7 bases agree with TRBD1. This CDR3 contains 13 residues. The germline V gene has CDR1 SGHNT and CDR2 YYREEE (reference sequence). The V gene end was trimmed by 5 bases and the J gene end by 3 bases; junction bases not matched to a gene: 4. The CDR3 nucleotides read TGTGCCAGCAGTAGACAGGGCGACACTGAAGCTTTCTTT. Protein product: CASSRQGDTEAFF.

The CDR3 nucleotides are TGTGCCAGCAGCTTCCCCCTAGCGGGAGTGAACACCGGGGAGCTGTTTTTT. The encoded protein is CASSFPLAGVNTGELFF. The chain carries TRBV5-4 and TRBJ2-2; TRBD2 matches 10 bases. The CDR3 sequence is 17 residues long. After removal of 2 bases from V and 1 base from J, the junction contained 5 bases not matched to a gene. Germline V gene data show CDR1 as SGHNT and CDR2 as YYREEE (reference sequence).

The CDR3 here is CASSQARQGSPYEQYF. In nucleotides, the CDR3 is TGCGCCAGCAGCCAAGCTAGACAGGGGAGCCCCTACGAGCAGTACTTC. V and J are TRBV4-1 and TRBJ2-7; 8 nucleotides line up with TRBD1. The CDR3 is 16 residues long. Germline lookup yields CDR1 MGHRA and CDR2 YSYEKL. After removal of 1 base from V and 2 bases from J, the junction contained 7 bases not matched to a gene.

This clone was counted a few times. CDR3 protein: CASSHTGGSPLHF. CDR3 nucleotide sequence: TGTGCCAGCAGCCATACCGGGGGTTCACCCCTCCACTTT. The chain joins TRBV3-1 (or the pseudogene TRBV3-2) to TRBJ1-6; maybe TRBD1 (5 bases). Deletions cut 3 bases from V and 9 bases from J, with 9 bases between. CDR1 is LGHDT, CDR2 YNNKEL, per germline (reference sequence). The CDR3 covers 13 residues.

The chain carries TRBV11-2 and TRBJ2-3, with D hard to call. Germline V lookup: CDR1 SGHAT, CDR2 FQNNGV. This CDR3 comprises 13 residues. Between the trimmed V and J ends, which lost 1 base and 2 bases, there was a span of 4 bases. The CDR3 bases are TGTGCCAGCAGCTTAGTTATCACAGATACGCAGTATTTT. This encodes CASSLVITDTQYF.

This clone has only a few counts. This chain links TRBV7-2 with TRBJ2-3, with 8 nucleotides matching TRBD2. V trimming: 1 base; J trimming: 3 bases; junction bases outside the gene matches: 6. This CDR3 region has 16 residues. In germline, CDR1 is SGHTA, CDR2 FQGNSA. Written as DNA, the CDR3 is TGTGCCAGCAGCTTAGAGGCGGGAGGCTGGACAGATACGCAGTATTTT. It translates to CASSLEAGGWTDTQYF.